This TCR beta chain was identified in a study of T cell responses to AZD1222 COVID-19 vaccine. Study conclusions and caveats: The study found Spike-specific TCR breadth and depth rose after two AZD1222 doses. Donor demographics were predominantly white British with a female majority; clonal diversity may be underestimated.

The germline V gene has CDR1 SGHRS and CDR2 YFSETQ. The length of the CDR3 is 15 residues. The germline V and J ends were trimmed by 0 bases and 4 bases, with 13 bases remaining between them. For this clone: Its antigen is undetermined.

This table comes from immunoSEQ multiplex PCR, and its TCRdb copy is limited to in-frame clones, with some not included. This sample has around 200,000 clones, with around nine tenths found just once. The V call is TRBV5-1, the J call TRBJ1-1; the D gene is possibly TRBD1 (5 bases). This specimen consisted of peripheral blood, obtained on day 0 of AZD1222 vaccination. This receptor was identified in an adult in good health. The CDR3, as DNA: TGCGCCAGCAGCTTGGCGAGGCAGGGTGGCACTGAAGCTTTCTTT. Protein sequence: CASSLARQGGTEAFF.